This TCR beta chain was sequenced during a study of blood T cell repertoires in COVID-19. In the study overall: T cells, B-cell-depleted T cells, or PBMCs supplied cDNA or gDNA.

This clone was detected only a few times. TCRdb keeps only in-frame clones here, not all; method: immunoSEQ multiplex PCR. This table holds 200,000 to 250,000 clones, 81% found once. The sequenced sample consisted of peripheral blood. The source of this sequence is a woman older than 75 with COVID-19, enrolled during active disease.

The DNA for the CDR3 is TGTGCCAGCAGCCTCCAGGTTTTGGCCGATCAGCCCCAGCATTTT. This codes for CASSLQVLADQPQHF. The chain links TRBV7-2 to TRBJ1-5; D uncertain. The CDR3 runs to 15 residues. Looked up from germline, CDR1 is SGHTA and CDR2 is FQGNSA. The germline V and J ends were trimmed by 5 bases and 5 bases, with 16 bases remaining between them. Supplemented by reference TRBV7-2 and TRBJ1-5, the full variable domain reads GAGVSQSPSNKVTEKGKDVELRCDPISGHTALYWYRQSLGQGLEFLIYFQGNSAPDKSGLPSDRFSAERTGGSVSTLTIQRTQQEDSAVYLCASSLQVLADQPQHFGDGTRLSIL.